These 28 T cell receptor beta chains were all obtained from the same sample, sequenced in a study of immune heterogeneity within non-small cell lung tumors. The authors used roughly 650 ng of bulk tumor genomic DNA per sample as template. Collection of several biopsies per primary tumor, spaced far apart, took place during surgery. The study enrolled patients with untreated, newly diagnosed non-small cell lung cancer who underwent curative surgery. Amplification of the TCR beta CDR3 was achieved through multiplex PCR with 32 V and 13 J primers. One entry per CDR3 protein results from TCRdb running MiXCR on the multiplex PCR reads. The sample lists some 15,000 distinct CDR3 sequences; more than 30% were seen once. The sample consisted of lung tumor tissue. The receptors were gathered from a woman aged 45-65 years with non-small cell lung cancer.

As for this clonotype: A much larger clone lies a single base off, so this may be a read error. The J gene is TRBJ2-3, the V gene TRBV24-1, with 8 nucleotides matching TRBD2. Germline values: CDR1 KGHDR, CDR2 SFDVKD. The CDR3 totals 14 residues. The DNA of the CDR3 is TGTGCCACCCACGGGGGCGGGGGGTCCGATATGCAGTATTTT. Translation gives CATHGGGGSDMQYF.

The CDR3 region has the DNA TGTGCCAGCACGGCTCTGAGAGATACGCAGTATTTT. Translation: CASTALRDTQYF. This sequence joins TRBV12-3 or TRBV12-4 and TRBJ2-3; D not certain. Trimming removed 7 bases at V and 5 bases at J, with 10 bases between. The CDR3 covers 12 residues.

Notes on this clonotype: Germline and junction disagree at one end, which may indicate a read error. The chain uses TRBV10-1 and TRBJ2-1; 10 nucleotides agree with TRBD2. This CDR3 region has 12 residues. Germline-derived CDR1 and CDR2 are WNHNN and SYGVQD (reference sequence). CDR3 region: CASSESGRAPIF. CDR3 in DNA: TGCGCCAGCAGTGAGAGCGGGAGGGCCCCTATCTTC.

This clonotype counts as medium-sized. The chain couples TRBV10-3 to TRBJ2-7; TRBD2 agrees at 13 bases. The CDR3 is made up of 17 amino acids. With 6 bases clipped from V and 1 base from J, the junction kept 9 bases outside the gene matches. Germline V lookup: CDR1 ENHRY, CDR2 SYGVKD. This CDR3 is CAIRKGTSGAWSYEQYF. CDR3 sequence (DNA): TGTGCCATCAGGAAGGGGACTAGCGGGGCCTGGTCCTACGAGCAGTACTTC.

In this sample, this clonotype turned up a few times. The chain uses TRBV7-6 and TRBJ1-3; maybe TRBD1 (5 bases). This CDR3 contains 16 residues. V was shortened by 6 bases and J by 2 bases, with 17 bases between the two germline ends. Germline-derived CDR1 and CDR2 are SGHVS and FNYEAQ. As DNA, the CDR3 is TGTGCCAGCAGTTCCGAGTGGGGCTCTACTGGAAACACCATATATTTT. It codes for CASSSEWGSTGNTIYF. The full variable domain, completed using reference TRBV7-6 and TRBJ1-3, is GAGVSQSPRYKVTKRGQDVALRCDPISGHVSLYWYRQALGQGPEFLTYFNYEAQQDKSGLPNDRFSAERPEGSISTLTIQRTEQRDSAMYRCASSSEWGSTGNTIYFGEGSWLTVV.

This clonotype has at least ten counts. The CDR3 DNA reads TGCGCCAGCTCCATCGCTCGGGGTCAGCCCCAGCATTTT. The encoded protein is CASSIARGQPQHF. V usage is TRBV5-1 and J usage is TRBJ1-5, with D uncertain. CDR1 SGHRS and CDR2 YFSETQ come from the germline V gene. V was shortened by 7 bases and J by 6 bases, with 14 bases between the two germline ends. The CDR3 extends over 13 amino acids.

At least ten counts were recorded for this clonotype. This CDR3 is CASSWTGGNYGYTF. In nucleotides, the CDR3 is TGTGCCAGCAGTTGGACAGGGGGCAACTATGGCTACACCTTC. The chain employs TRBV12-3 or TRBV12-4 and TRBJ1-2; TRBD1 agrees at 11 bases. Germline trimming cut 4 bases from V and 2 bases from J; bases unmatched to any gene: 0. This CDR3 is built from 14 residues.

This chain connects TRBV5-1 to TRBJ2-1; 8 bases match TRBD2. The CDR3 has 16 residues. V dropped 0 bases and J dropped 0; count of bases not matched to a gene: 2. Germline CDR1 and CDR2: SGHRS and YFSETQ. CDR3 residues: CASSLDGGVSYNEQFF. The CDR3 DNA is TGCGCCAGCAGCTTGGACGGGGGGGTCTCCTACAATGAGCAGTTCTTC.

This clonotype was detected only a few times. This chain uses TRBV5-1 with TRBJ2-7; a weak D match, TRBD2 (6 bases). Per germline, CDR1 SGHRS and CDR2 YFSETQ. Trimming took off 0 bases at V and 0 bases at J, with 13 bases between the two ends. CDR3 length: 16 residues. The CDR3: CASSLAGSGSSYEQYF. CDR3 bases: TGCGCCAGCAGCTTGGCCGGTAGCGGAAGCTCCTACGAGCAGTACTTC.

This clonotype was counted ten times or more. The genes are TRBV4-2 and TRBJ2-7; possibly TRBD2 for D (5 bases). V was shortened by 4 bases and J by 0 bases, with 19 bases between the two germline ends. CDR3 length: 17 residues. CDR1 and CDR2 from the germline V gene are LGHNA and YNFKEQ. CDR3 amino acids: CASSRPPVGGHSYEQYF. The DNA for the CDR3 is TGTGCCAGCAGCCGACCCCCCGTCGGCGGGCACTCCTACGAGCAGTACTTC.

The chain employs TRBV28 and TRBJ1-1, with 7 bases matching TRBD1. The germline gives CDR1 MDHEN, CDR2 SYDVKM. The J segment lost 7 bases and the V segment lost 5 bases, leaving 10 bases of the junction unmatched. The CDR3 length is 14 residues. The chain's CDR3 is CASSPRQGRGEAFF. CDR3 bases: TGTGCCAGCAGTCCCCGACAGGGTAGGGGTGAAGCTTTCTTT. The full variable domain, rest sourced from reference TRBV28 and TRBJ1-1, is DVKVTQSSRYLVKRTGEKVFLECVQDMDHENMFWYRQDPGLGLRLIYFSYDVKMKEKGDIPEGYSVSREKKERFSLILESASTNQTSMYLCASSPRQGRGEAFFGQGTRLTVV.

Concerning this clonotype: A much larger clone lies one base from this, so it may be a read error. This CDR3 fails to terminate in the conserved phenylalanine or tryptophan, so it likely reflects a read error. The rearrangement joins TRBV2 to TRBJ1-2, with TRBD1 identical over 7 bases. The CDR3 covers 11 residues. V gave up 6 bases and J gave up 8 bases; unmatched junction bases: 3. Per germline, CDR1 SNHLY and CDR2 FYNNEI. The CDR3 bases are TGTGCCAGCAGGCAGGGGGTGGGCTACACCATC. Translating gives CASRQGVGYTI.

This clonotype rates as medium-sized (0.01 to 0.1%). This chain links TRBV18 with TRBJ2-7, with 7 bases that match TRBD1. The ends lost 6 bases at V and 3 bases at J; junction bases unmatched: 5. Looked up from germline, CDR1 is KGHSH and CDR2 is LQKENI. The CDR3 totals 13 residues. The CDR3 reads CASSRGQDYEQYF. The CDR3 region has the DNA TGTGCCAGCTCCCGAGGACAGGACTACGAGCAGTACTTC. The full variable domain, rest sourced from reference TRBV18 and TRBJ2-7, is NAGVMQNPRHLVRRRGQEARLRCSPMKGHSHVYWYRQLPEEGLKFMVYLQKENIIDESGMPKERFSAEFPKEGPSILRIQQVVRGDSAAYFCASSRGQDYEQYFGPGTRLTVT.

This clonotype is medium-sized within its sample. The chain joins TRBV30 to TRBJ1-2; TRBD1 is a possible D gene (6 bases). Trimming took 0 bases from V and 2 from J, leaving 16 bases between them. This CDR3 has 16 amino acids. Per the germline V gene, CDR1 is GTSNPN and CDR2 is SVGIG (reference sequence). The CDR3, as DNA: TGTGCCTGGAGTGTTCCAGGGGCAGGAGCGAACTATGGCTACACCTTC. Translation: CAWSVPGAGANYGYTF.

Notes on this clonotype: Here the CDR3 omits its conserved ending phenylalanine or tryptophan, so a read error is the likely source. Because the CDR3's place on the DNA is in doubt, the DNA is left out and the CDR3 is given as listed by TCRdb. The J gene is TRBJ2-3, the V gene TRBV7-9; the table assigns TRBD1, which was not confirmed against the DNA. Germline V CDR1 and CDR2: SEHNR, FQNEAQ (reference sequence). The CDR3 is 19 amino acids long, termini counted. CDR3 sequence: CASSSTDRAPYGPEQYFGP.

This chain uses TRBV7-2 with TRBJ2-7; D gene uncertain. Trimming removed 8 bases at V and 5 bases at J, with 13 bases between. This CDR3 contains 12 residues. CDR1 is SGHTA, CDR2 FQGNSA, per germline. The CDR3 reads CASSPNNHEQYF. Written as DNA, the CDR3 is TGTGCCAGCTCACCTAATAATCACGAGCAGTACTTC.

V gene TRBV28 combines with J gene TRBJ1-1; tentative D call: TRBD1 (6 bases). The CDR3 has 15 residues. Trimming removed 1 base from V and 3 bases from J, with 12 bases in between. From germline, CDR1 is MDHEN and CDR2 SYDVKM. The CDR3 sequence: CASSLSWGADTEAFF. CDR3 in DNA: TGTGCCAGCAGTTTATCGTGGGGGGCGGACACTGAAGCTTTCTTT.

This clonotype was counted a single time. The chain employs TRBV29-1 and TRBJ2-2; the D gene is possibly TRBD2 (6 bases). The CDR3 extends over 16 amino acids. Trimming removed 0 bases from V and 3 bases from J, with 14 bases in between. CDR1 is SQVTM and CDR2 is ANQGSEA in the germline V gene. CDR3: CSVEDLGGAHTGELFF. Here the CDR3 DNA reads TGCAGCGTTGAAGATCTCGGAGGGGCTCACACCGGGGAGCTGTTTTTT.

Ten or more counts support this clonotype. The V gene is TRBV30, the J gene TRBJ2-7; no clear D gene. The CDR3 loop spans 14 amino acids. Germline V lookup: CDR1 GTSNPN, CDR2 SVGIG (reference sequence). The V and J ends lost 2 bases and 5 bases respectively, with 16 bases between them. CDR3 residues: CAWSFFPSGDEQYF. CDR3 coding DNA: TGTGCCTGGAGTTTTTTCCCTTCTGGTGACGAGCAGTACTTC.

As to this clonotype: At one of its ends the junction is not consistent with the germline gene, which may arise from a read error. This chain connects TRBV11-3 to TRBJ2-1; D is unclear. Per the germline V gene, CDR1 is SGHNT and CDR2 is YENEEA. CDR3 length equals 13 residues. The CDR3 bases are TGTGCCATCAGCCCCACAGACGACAATGAGCAGTTCTTC. It yields the protein CAISPTDDNEQFF.

About this clonotype itself: Since no conserved phenylalanine or tryptophan closes the CDR3, a read error is the likely cause. The DNA is omitted, as the CDR3 cannot be located on it reliably, and the CDR3 follows TCRdb's listing. V is TRBV28 and J is TRBJ2-3; the DNA was not compared with TRBD2, the D call given in the table. Per the germline V gene, CDR1 is MDHEN and CDR2 is SYDVKM. A total of 16 residues make up the CDR3, ends included. The CDR3 protein is CASSFGGRGREQYFGP.

The chain joins TRBV29-1 to TRBJ1-1; D is uncertain. V was shortened by 5 bases and J by 5 bases, with 15 bases between the two germline ends. The length of the CDR3 is 13 residues. Germline V gene data show CDR1 as SQVTM and CDR2 as ANQGSEA. The CDR3 sequence: CSVSRTRTTEAFF. The CDR3 DNA reads TGCAGCGTTTCTCGCACCCGCACAACTGAAGCTTTCTTT.

The chain joins TRBV15 to TRBJ1-1, with D perhaps TRBD1 (5 bases). Germline lookup yields CDR1 LNHNV and CDR2 YYDKDF (reference sequence). Trimming pared 3 bases from V and 11 bases from J, leaving 13 bases between. The CDR3 is 12 amino acids. The CDR3 DNA is TGTGCCACCAGCAGTGAGGGGACTAGGGCTTTCTTT. Amino acids: CATSSEGTRAFF.

The V call is TRBV4-2, the J call TRBJ2-1; TRBD2 agrees at 13 bases. This CDR3 is built from 17 residues. Germline-derived CDR1 and CDR2 are LGHNA and YNFKEQ. The J segment lost 9 bases and the V segment lost 0 bases, leaving 8 bases of the junction unmatched. The CDR3 DNA sequence: TGTGCCAGCAGCCAAGATCCCGGACTAGCGGGAGAGGGTGAGCAGTTCTTC. Protein: CASSQDPGLAGEGEQFF.

This clonotype is categorized as medium-sized. The chain uses TRBV27 and TRBJ2-7, with TRBD1 identical over 8 bases. The germline CDR1 and CDR2 sequences are MNHEY and SMNVEV (reference sequence). V lost 3 bases to trimming and J lost 5 bases; unmatched junction nucleotides: 9. The CDR3 loop spans 15 amino acids. The CDR3 DNA is TGTGCCAGCAGTTTTTCCCGGGACAGGCGCCACGAGCAGTACTTC. Translated: CASSFSRDRRHEQYF.

At least ten counts were recorded for this clonotype. The chain joins TRBV11-2 to TRBJ2-2; D tentatively reads TRBD1 or TRBD2 (5 bases each). V was trimmed by 1 base and J by 5 bases, leaving 14 bases between them. The CDR3 covers 16 residues. Germline CDR1 SGHAT, CDR2 FQNNGV. The CDR3 coding sequence is TGTGCCAGCAGCTTAGTGCAGGGCGGGTGGACCGGGGAGCTGTTTTTT. Encoded protein: CASSLVQGGWTGELFF.

The chain combines TRBV6-1 with TRBJ1-1, with TRBD1 as a possible D gene (6 bases). V dropped 6 bases and J dropped 4 bases, with 15 bases sitting between them. The CDR3 sequence is 14 residues long. Looked up from germline, CDR1 is MNHNS and CDR2 is SASEGT. CDR3 sequence reads: CASSGMTGGTEAFF. CDR3 coding DNA: TGTGCCAGCAGCGGCATGACAGGAGGCACTGAAGCTTTCTTT.

The rearrangement joins TRBV28 to TRBJ1-1; D is perhaps TRBD1 (6 bases). The CDR3 runs to 12 residues. Trimming left V 7 bases short and J 10 bases short, with 16 bases between. CDR1 and CDR2 (germline): MDHEN, SYDVKM. In DNA, the CDR3 is TGTGCCAGCAAACCCACAGGGTTGCGAGCTTTCTTT. Translating it yields CASKPTGLRAFF.